The present TCR beta chain was sequenced within a study of cytomegalovirus exposure and HLA in healthy donors. Study conclusions and caveats: An analysis that was carried out later associated approximately 17,000 TCR beta sequences with HLA alleles at 0.05 false discovery rate. TCR association rates varied by HLA locus in a later analysis, with DRB1 highest and HLA-C lowest.

Of note for this clone: Its antigen is not identified. This sample includes further DNA sequences coding for the same CDR3.

The V segment lost 3 bases and the J segment 2 bases; nucleotides outside the gene matches: 0. This CDR3 spans 15 amino acids. CDR1 is SGHTA and CDR2 is FQGNSA in the germline V gene. It was with 60 Vbeta and 13 Jbeta primers that the PCR ran. Assay used: immunoSEQ multiplex PCR; TCRdb lists only in-frame clones, some missing. The sample includes about 160,000 clones, 80% to 90% seen only once; the top ten take approximately 7%. This sequence was found in a young woman in good health and CMV-seropositive. The V call is TRBV7-2, the J call TRBJ2-1; TRBD2 matches 11 bases. The sequenced sample consisted of PBMCs. CDR3 sequence reads: CASSFSGGAYNEQFF. In nucleotides, the CDR3 is TGTGCCAGCAGCTTTAGCGGGGGGGCCTACAATGAGCAGTTCTTC. The complete variable domain, with remaining parts taken from reference TRBV7-2 and TRBJ2-1, reads GAGVSQSPSNKVTEKGKDVELRCDPISGHTALYWYRQSLGQGLEFLIYFQGNSAPDKSGLPSDRFSAERTGGSVSTLTIQRTQQEDSAVYLCASSFSGGAYNEQFFGPGTRLTVL.